Shown below are 12 T cell receptor beta chains from a single sample sequenced in a study of vaccination effects on CD4 cells after COVID-19. The repertoire was sequenced with immunoSEQ multiplex PCR; TCRdb's copy has only in-frame clones and lacks some. The sample records tens of thousands of clones, 55% to 85% being singletons. For these TCRs, the target antigens are not known. Under the ViraFEST assay, PBMC were stimulated with viral peptide pools so that antigen-specific CD4+ T cells expanded. Sequencing was performed afterwards. Cells that had been cultured for nine to eleven days were the source of isolated CD4+ T cells. Participants got two doses of BNT162b2 or mRNA-1273 vaccine. Sequencing was performed on CD4+ T cells from PBMCs cultured with HCoV-229E spike peptides, taken after COVID-19 vaccination. These receptors were taken from a human donor who received a COVID-19 vaccine.

J is TRBJ1-2 and V is TRBV6-5; D is unclear. The V gene's germline CDR1 is MNHEY and CDR2 SVGAGI. The CDR3 loop spans 13 amino acids. V shed 2 bases and J shed 1 base, with 5 bases lying between them. CDR3 amino acids: CASSYRRNYGYTF. The CDR3, as DNA: TGTGCCAGCAGTTACCGGCGTAACTATGGCTACACCTTC.

This clone was observed once. The V and J genes are TRBV5-1 and TRBJ2-3, with D hard to call. Germline CDR1 SGHRS, CDR2 YFSETQ. Deletions cut 4 bases from V and 0 bases from J, with 6 bases between. The CDR3 covers 13 residues. This chain's CDR3 is CASSAVSTDTQYF. Written as DNA, the CDR3 is TGCGCCAGCAGCGCCGTTAGCACAGATACGCAGTATTTT.

V is TRBV5-1 and J is TRBJ1-4; no clear D. CDR3 length: 13 amino acids. Deletions cut 0 bases from V and 1 base from J, with 1 base between. CDR1 SGHRS and CDR2 YFSETQ come from the germline V gene. The CDR3 here is CASSLGTNEKLFF. The CDR3 DNA sequence: TGCGCCAGCAGCTTGGGAACTAATGAAAAACTGTTTTTT. The entire variable domain, with the rest obtained from reference TRBV5-1 and TRBJ1-4, is as follows: KAGVTQTPRYLIKTRGQQVTLSCSPISGHRSVSWYQQTPGQGLQFLFEYFSETQRNKGNFPGRFSGRQFSNSRSEMNVSTLELGDSALYLCASSLGTNEKLFFGSGTQLSVL.

The chain couples TRBV2 to TRBJ1-1, with D uncertain. V gave up 3 bases and J gave up 7 bases, with 6 bases separating them. The CDR3 extends over 11 amino acids. From germline, CDR1 is SNHLY and CDR2 FYNNEI. CDR3 in amino acids: CASSDRVEAFF. In DNA form, the CDR3 reads TGTGCCAGCAGTGATAGGGTTGAAGCTTTCTTT.

The chain carries TRBV18 and TRBJ1-1; 8 nucleotides line up with TRBD1. V lost 3 bases, J lost 0 bases, and 6 bases stayed unmatched. The CDR3 length is 16 residues. CDR1 and CDR2 from the germline V gene are KGHSH and LQKENI. This CDR3 is CASSPGQAIMNTEAFF. The CDR3 DNA is TGTGCCAGCTCACCGGGACAGGCCATCATGAACACTGAAGCTTTCTTT.

The genes are TRBV6-2 or TRBV6-3 and TRBJ2-7; the D gene could be TRBD1 or TRBD2 (6 bases each). V lost 6 bases and J lost 3, with 18 bases in between. The CDR3 is 15 residues long. Germline-derived CDR1 and CDR2 are MNHEY and SVGEGT. The CDR3 DNA reads TGTGCCAGCAGCCCTGGGGGGCGCTGGGACTACGAGCAGTACGTC. It yields the protein CASSPGGRWDYEQYV.

CDR3 loop: CASPARPGQRTDTQYF. DNA of the CDR3: TGTGCCAGCCCTGCCAGACCGGGACAGCGCACAGATACGCAGTATTTT. The rearrangement links TRBV5-8 to TRBJ2-3, with 7 bases fitting TRBD1. There are 16 residues in the CDR3. The junction had 12 bases not matched to a gene; V was cut back by 7 bases and J by 1 base. Germline V gene lookup returns CDR1 SGHTS and CDR2 YDEGEE.

A few counts support this clone. The chain is built from TRBV19 and TRBJ1-6, with 7 bases lining up with TRBD1. This CDR3 has 16 residues. V gave up 3 bases and J gave up 8 bases; unmatched junction bases: 10. The germline V gene encodes CDR1 LNHDA and CDR2 SQIVND (reference sequence). The CDR3 sequence: CASSISKDRMYSPLHF. The CDR3 region has the DNA TGTGCCAGTAGTATTTCCAAGGACAGGATGTATTCACCCCTCCACTTT.

The chain has TRBV6-5 and TRBJ1-3, with unresolved D. The V end lost 8 bases, the J end lost 4 bases, and 15 bases lay between the germline ends. There are 14 residues in the CDR3. Per the germline V gene, CDR1 is MNHEY and CDR2 is SVGAGI. CDR3 protein: CASHNRGAGNTIYF. DNA of the CDR3: TGTGCCAGCCATAATCGGGGAGCCGGAAACACCATATATTTT.

This sequence joins TRBV6-5 and TRBJ2-1; 7 bases are a match to TRBD1. The CDR3 is made up of 15 amino acids. Losses at the gene ends were 6 bases for V and 8 bases for J; bases not matched to a gene: 13. CDR1 and CDR2 from the germline V gene are MNHEY and SVGAGI. Written as DNA, the CDR3 is TGTGCCAGCAGGTCGGGGCAGGGGGAAGTCTATGAGCAGTTCTTC. It is translated as CASRSGQGEVYEQFF.

This chain joins TRBV11-2 and TRBJ1-3; D is ambiguous. The CDR3 is 14 amino acids. Germline V lookup: CDR1 SGHAT, CDR2 FQNNGV. Trimming cost V 5 bases and J 0 bases, with 8 bases left between them. The CDR3 DNA reads as TGTGCCAGCAGCCTCAAAGCCTCTGGAAACACCATATATTTT. Amino acid sequence: CASSLKASGNTIYF.

The gene calls are TRBV6-5 and TRBJ2-1; D may be TRBD1 (7 bases). The germline V and J ends were trimmed by 6 bases and 7 bases, with 19 bases remaining between them. The V gene's germline CDR1 is MNHEY and CDR2 SVGAGI. This CDR3 spans 15 amino acids. Written as DNA, the CDR3 is TGTGCCAGCAGGCTCAGGGGGGAAAAATCGAATGAGCAGTTCTTC. Protein: CASRLRGEKSNEQFF.